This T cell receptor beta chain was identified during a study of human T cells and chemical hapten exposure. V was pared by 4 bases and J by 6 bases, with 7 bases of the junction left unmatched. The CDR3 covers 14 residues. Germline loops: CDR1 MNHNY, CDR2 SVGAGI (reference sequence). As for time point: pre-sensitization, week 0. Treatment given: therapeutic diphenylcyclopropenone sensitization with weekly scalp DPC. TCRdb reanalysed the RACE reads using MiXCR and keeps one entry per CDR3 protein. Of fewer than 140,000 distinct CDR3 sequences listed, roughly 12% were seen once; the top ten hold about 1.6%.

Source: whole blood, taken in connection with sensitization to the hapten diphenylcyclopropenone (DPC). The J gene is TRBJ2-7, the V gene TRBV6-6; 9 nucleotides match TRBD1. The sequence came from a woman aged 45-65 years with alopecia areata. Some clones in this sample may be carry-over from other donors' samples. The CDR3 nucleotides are TGTGCCAGCAGTTCGGGACAGGGTTACGTCGAGCAGTACTTC. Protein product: CASSSGQGYVEQYF.